Below are 15 T cell receptor beta chains sequenced from a single sample in a study of Ad26.COV2.S vaccination and SARS-CoV-2 variants. Sequencing used immunoSEQ multiplex PCR; TCRdb keeps in-frame clones, though not all of them. The sample lists about 680,000 clones; about 90% were seen once. Treatment described: roughly 18 received Ad26.COV2.S at low or high dose, single or two shots; several received placebo; per-sample allocation not given. All samples were drawn on day 63, counting from the first vaccine or placebo injection. The source material was peripheral blood, sampled in a trial of Ad26.COV2.S vaccine versus placebo. The receptors shown here come from a person between 18 and 65 years old who received the Ad26.COV2.S COVID-19 vaccine or a placebo.

J is TRBJ2-1 and V is TRBV10-3, with unresolved D. The CDR3 is made up of 11 amino acids. Germline V gives CDR1 ENHRY, CDR2 SYGVKD. Trimming removed 8 bases from V and 8 bases from J, with 10 bases in between. This CDR3 is CAISLNDEQFF. In DNA form, the CDR3 reads TGTGCCATCTCTTTGAACGATGAGCAGTTCTTC.

The chain is built from TRBV7-2 and TRBJ2-1; 11 bases fit TRBD1. The V and J ends lost 1 base and 7 bases, in that order; junction bases with no gene match: 9. The germline V gene encodes CDR1 SGHTA and CDR2 FQGNSA. The CDR3 runs to 17 residues. This CDR3 is CASSLGGGQGVVNEQFF. CDR3 DNA: TGTGCCAGCAGCTTAGGAGGGGGACAGGGGGTGGTAAATGAGCAGTTCTTC. The full variable domain, with the rest looked up from reference TRBV7-2 and TRBJ2-1, is GAGVSQSPSNKVTEKGKDVELRCDPISGHTALYWYRQSLGQGLEFLIYFQGNSAPDKSGLPSDRFSAERTGGSVSTLTIQRTQQEDSAVYLCASSLGGGQGVVNEQFFGPGTRLTVL.

The chain links TRBV11-2 to TRBJ2-5, with a weak D call TRBD1 (5 bases). Trimming left V 0 bases short and J 4 bases short, with 15 bases between. This CDR3 is built from 16 residues. CDR1 and CDR2 (germline): SGHAT, FQNNGV. The CDR3 loop is CASSLDAGWLGETQYF. The CDR3 region has the DNA TGTGCCAGCAGCTTAGACGCAGGGTGGTTGGGAGAGACCCAGTACTTC.

On this clone itself: This sequence may be a read error, since a much larger clone differs from it by one base. This CDR3 is also generated by other DNA sequences in the sample. The rearrangement uses TRBV6-5 and TRBJ2-7; 9 positions agree with TRBD1. Germline trimming cut 6 bases from V and 4 bases from J; bases unmatched to any gene: 4. The length of the CDR3 is 13 residues. Germline lookup yields CDR1 MNHEY and CDR2 SVGAGI. CDR3 amino acids: CASSRDRGYEQYF. The CDR3 nucleotides read TGTGCCAGCAGCCGAGACAGGGGGTACGAGCAGTACTTC.

This clone was counted between two and nine times. The gene calls are TRBV27 and TRBJ1-1; D perhaps matches TRBD1 (6 bases). The V end lost 6 bases, the J end lost 3 bases, and 11 bases lay between the germline ends. The germline V gene has CDR1 MNHEY and CDR2 SMNVEV (reference sequence). The CDR3 runs 13 residues. The CDR3, as DNA: TGTGCCAGCAGGGGGGCGGGAGACACTGAAGCTTTCTTT. This gives the protein CASRGAGDTEAFF.

The chain uses TRBV3-1 (or the pseudogene TRBV3-2) and TRBJ2-1; tentatively, D is TRBD2 (6 bases). Germline V lookup: CDR1 LGHDT, CDR2 YNNKEL (reference sequence). V was cut by 0 bases and J by 6 bases, with 15 bases left in between. The CDR3 extends over 16 amino acids. CDR3 residues: CASSQEWRGVSNEQFF. The DNA for the CDR3 is TGTGCCAGCAGCCAAGAATGGAGGGGAGTTAGCAATGAGCAGTTCTTC.

V and J are TRBV7-2 and TRBJ1-2; weak D call: TRBD1 (5 bases). Deletions cut 0 bases from V and 1 base from J, with 6 bases between. CDR1 is SGHTA and CDR2 is FQGNSA in the germline V gene. The CDR3 covers 14 residues. CDR3 DNA: TGTGCCAGCAGCTTAGCAGGGGTTAACTATGGCTACACCTTC. This codes for CASSLAGVNYGYTF.

V usage is TRBV19 and J usage is TRBJ2-2; possibly TRBD1 for D (5 bases). CDR1 and CDR2 (germline): LNHDA, SQIVND (reference sequence). The V end lost 10 bases, the J end lost 1 base, and 13 bases lay between the germline ends. The CDR3 covers 14 residues. CDR3 sequence (DNA): TGTGCCACTCAGATGACAGAGAACACCGGGGAGCTGTTTTTT. This gives the protein CATQMTENTGELFF.

The chain uses TRBV6-5 and TRBJ2-7, with TRBD2 identical over 7 bases. Germline CDR1 MNHEY, CDR2 SVGAGI. This CDR3 spans 14 amino acids. V shed 2 bases and J 2 bases; nucleotides not matched to a gene: 3. This CDR3 reads CASSYVGGTYEQYF. As DNA, the CDR3 is TGTGCCAGCAGTTACGTGGGGGGGACCTACGAGCAGTACTTC.

The rearrangement links TRBV3-1 (or the pseudogene TRBV3-2) to TRBJ2-2; TRBD1 aligns across 7 bases. J lost 6 bases, V lost 4 bases, and 5 bases had no gene match. The germline gives CDR1 LGHDT, CDR2 YNNKEL (reference sequence). There are 14 residues in the CDR3. CDR3 sequence reads: CASSPTGVAGELFF. CDR3 nucleotides: TGTGCCAGCAGCCCCACAGGGGTAGCCGGGGAGCTGTTTTTT.

The chain employs TRBV5-1 and TRBJ1-5; 7 bases line up with TRBD1. The germline V gene encodes CDR1 SGHRS and CDR2 YFSETQ. The CDR3 is made up of 14 amino acids. The trim removed 0 bases at V and 8 bases at J, leaving 5 bases unmatched. CDR3: CASSLGTGQEPQHF. In DNA, the CDR3 is TGCGCCAGCAGCTTGGGGACAGGCCAAGAGCCCCAGCATTTT.

The rearrangement joins TRBV11-2 to TRBJ2-1; D assignment may be TRBD1 or TRBD2 (5 bases each). The germline V gene encodes CDR1 SGHAT and CDR2 FQNNGV. The CDR3 runs to 15 residues. Trimming shortened V by 6 bases and J by 4 bases, and 16 bases separated the two germline ends. The CDR3 spells CASRRGLRVYNEQFF. CDR3 DNA: TGTGCCAGCAGGAGGGGCCTCAGAGTTTACAATGAGCAGTTCTTC.

The V call is TRBV2, the J call TRBJ2-2, with D possibly matching TRBD1 (5 bases). Germline V gene sequence: CDR1 SNHLY, CDR2 FYNNEI. CDR3 length equals 14 residues. Trimming took off 6 bases at V and 3 bases at J, with 11 bases between the two ends. The CDR3 spells CASRTLGDTGELFF. The DNA for the CDR3 is TGTGCCAGCAGGACCTTAGGGGACACCGGGGAGCTGTTTTTT.

The chain employs TRBV19 and TRBJ1-3, with D perhaps matching TRBD1 (5 bases). This CDR3 is 13 amino acids long. Deletions cut 5 bases from V and 7 bases from J, with 12 bases between. Germline CDR1 and CDR2: LNHDA and SQIVND (reference sequence). CDR3 bases: TGTGCCAGTAGTTCGCAGGGAAGCAACACCATATATTTT. Translated, it gives CASSSQGSNTIYF.

CDR3 sequence: CASSLTDYGYTF. CDR3 nucleotide sequence: TGCGCCAGCAGCTTGACAGACTATGGCTACACCTTC. The chain is built from TRBV5-1 and TRBJ1-2; D is undetermined. V lost 1 base and J 3 bases, leaving 4 bases between the germline ends. This CDR3 has 12 residues. CDR1 is SGHRS and CDR2 is YFSETQ in the germline V gene.